The rows below give T cell receptor beta chains drawn from one sample of a study of read filtering for tumor transcriptome and immune sequencing. TCRdb recomputed calls from the reads with MiXCR, one row per CDR3 protein. The table lists 19,000 or so distinct CDR3 sequences, around 20% of them singletons. Sequencing was done on a sample of a population of CD138-negative cells sorted from bone marrow. These receptors originate from a donor at least 40 years old with multiple myeloma. CDR3s include the opening cysteine and the closing phenylalanine or tryptophan. The D gene is left open where the match is weak. For some rows the clone size is stated as once, few or many, or as a class when expanded; others skip it.

v_call: TRBV12-3/TRBV12-4
d_call: -
clone_size: many
j_call: TRBJ1-5
cdr3_nt: TGTGCCAGCAACCGCGGGTGGCAGCCCCAGCATTTT
cdr3_aa: CASNRGWQPQHF

v_call: TRBV19
d_call: -
clone_size: many
j_call: TRBJ2-7
cdr3_nt: TGTGCCAGTAGCCCTGGGGCTCTCCGTGTGCTTGAGCAGTACTTC
cdr3_aa: CASSPGALRVLEQYF

v_call: TRBV3-1
d_call: -
clone_size: many
j_call: TRBJ2-1
cdr3_nt: TGTGCCAGCAGCCTAAGACGTGGGAGTATCGTCAATGAGCAGTTCTTC
cdr3_aa: CASSLRRGSIVNEQFF

v_call: TRBV20-1
d_call: TRBD2
clone_size: many
j_call: TRBJ2-1
cdr3_nt: TGCAGTGCTAGCGTTAGCGGGGTTCCCTACAATGAGCAGTTCTTC
cdr3_aa: CSASVSGVPYNEQFF

v_call: TRBV20-1
d_call: TRBD2
clone_size: medium-sized
j_call: TRBJ2-1
cdr3_nt: TGCAGTGCTAGAGATACTAGCGGGAGGCGTGGGCAGTTCTTC
cdr3_aa: CSARDTSGRRGQFF

v_call: TRBV6-4
d_call: TRBD1
clone_size: -
j_call: TRBJ2-1
cdr3_nt: TGTGCCAGCAGTGACTCGACAGGGGGCTACAATGAGCAGTCCTTC
cdr3_aa: CASSDSTGGYNEQSF

v_call: TRBV15
d_call: -
clone_size: many
j_call: TRBJ2-6
cdr3_nt: TGTGCCACCAGCAAATCAGGAGAGTCTGGGGCCAACGTCCTGACTTTC
cdr3_aa: CATSKSGESGANVLTF

v_call: TRBV29-1
d_call: -
clone_size: few
j_call: TRBJ2-7
cdr3_nt: TGCAGCGTCCGGGAAGATAGGTACGAGCAGTACTTC
cdr3_aa: CSVREDRYEQYF

v_call: TRBV6-6
d_call: -
clone_size: many
j_call: TRBJ1-2
cdr3_nt: TGTGCCAGCAGTTACTCGAGTTTGGCAAACTATGGCTACACCTTC
cdr3_aa: CASSYSSLANYGYTF

v_call: TRBV7-9
d_call: TRBD2
clone_size: -
j_call: TRBJ2-4
cdr3_nt: TGTGCCAGCAGCCCCACACCCCTAGCGGGAGAGCCAGGGTCCAAAAACATTCAGTACTTC
cdr3_aa: CASSPTPLAGEPGSKNIQYF

v_call: TRBV11-2
d_call: -
clone_size: -
j_call: TRBJ1-6
cdr3_nt: TGTGCCAGCACAGGGGTCTATAATTCACCCCTCCACTTT
cdr3_aa: CASTGVYNSPLHF

v_call: TRBV28
d_call: -
clone_size: few
j_call: TRBJ1-5
cdr3_nt: TGTGCCAGCAGTTGGACCTCGGGGCAGCCCCAGCATTTT
cdr3_aa: CASSWTSGQPQHF

v_call: TRBV5-1
d_call: TRBD2
clone_size: many
j_call: TRBJ2-1
cdr3_nt: TGCGCCAGCAGCTTGGGGGGGACTAGCGGGAGCTATGAGCAGTTCTTC
cdr3_aa: CASSLGGTSGSYEQFF

v_call: TRBV20-1
d_call: TRBD2
clone_size: -
j_call: TRBJ2-7
cdr3_nt: TGCAGTGCTAGAGAGGAGCGGGATCTCTCCTACGAGCAGTACTTC
cdr3_aa: CSAREERDLSYEQYF

v_call: TRBV29-1
d_call: -
clone_size: medium-sized
j_call: TRBJ2-6
cdr3_nt: TGCAGCGTTGCCGCCGGGTTCGGGGCCAACGTCCTGACTTTC
cdr3_aa: CSVAAGFGANVLTF

v_call: TRBV28
d_call: -
clone_size: -
j_call: TRBJ1-1
cdr3_nt: TGTGCCAGCAGTTTAAGGACAGTAGAAGCTTTCTTT
cdr3_aa: CASSLRTVEAFF

v_call: TRBV7-3
d_call: -
clone_size: many
j_call: TRBJ2-7
cdr3_nt: TGTGCCAGCAGCTTACCCGACTACTACGAGCAGTACTTC
cdr3_aa: CASSLPDYYEQYF

v_call: TRBV19
d_call: -
clone_size: many
j_call: TRBJ2-1
cdr3_nt: TGTGCCAGTAGTATAGATCGCGCCGGGACCACCCATCAGCACAATGAGCAGTTCTTC
cdr3_aa: CASSIDRAGTTHQHNEQFF

v_call: TRBV2
d_call: TRBD1
clone_size: -
j_call: TRBJ1-1
cdr3_nt: TGTGCCAGCACCCGGACAGGGGGTTTTGTTGCGGATACTGAAGCTTTCTTT
cdr3_aa: CASTRTGGFVADTEAFF

v_call: TRBV3-1
d_call: TRBD2
clone_size: many
j_call: TRBJ2-7
cdr3_nt: TGTGCCAGCAGCCAAGATCTTACTAGCGGGATCTACGAGCAGTACTTC
cdr3_aa: CASSQDLTSGIYEQYF

v_call: TRBV6-6
d_call: -
clone_size: -
j_call: TRBJ1-5
cdr3_nt: TGTGCCAGCAGTTACTCGAGCAGCAACAATCAGCCCCAGCATTTT
cdr3_aa: CASSYSSSNNQPQHF

v_call: TRBV29-1
d_call: -
clone_size: many
j_call: TRBJ2-2
cdr3_nt: TGCAGCGCCGAGCGGCAGGGTCGTCTCGGCGGGGAGCTGTTTTTT
cdr3_aa: CSAERQGRLGGELFF

v_call: TRBV19
d_call: TRBD2
clone_size: many
j_call: TRBJ2-2
cdr3_nt: TGTGCCAGTAGTGCGACTAGCGCAAACACCGGGGAGCTGTTTTTT
cdr3_aa: CASSATSANTGELFF

v_call: TRBV7-9
d_call: -
clone_size: many
j_call: TRBJ1-1
cdr3_nt: TGTGCCAGCACCCGGGCCGGTGGGAACACTGAAGCTTTCTTT
cdr3_aa: CASTRAGGNTEAFF

v_call: TRBV7-2
d_call: TRBD2
clone_size: few
j_call: TRBJ2-1
cdr3_nt: TGTGCCGGCAGCTCCGGGACTAGCGGGAGTTACTCCTACAATGAGCAGTTCTTC
cdr3_aa: CAGSSGTSGSYSYNEQFF

v_call: TRBV20-1
d_call: -
clone_size: -
j_call: TRBJ2-7
cdr3_nt: TGCAGTGCTAGGGGTTTGGGGGGAGGTACCTACGAGCAGTACTTC
cdr3_aa: CSARGLGGGTYEQYF

v_call: TRBV29-1
d_call: -
clone_size: medium-sized
j_call: TRBJ1-5
cdr3_nt: TGCAGCGTTGCTTTGAGCGACGGAGGCAATCAGCCCCAGCATTTT
cdr3_aa: CSVALSDGGNQPQHF

v_call: TRBV4-1
d_call: TRBD2
clone_size: many
j_call: TRBJ2-1
cdr3_nt: TGCGCCAGCAGCCTTCGACTAGCGGGGGGCTACAATGAGCAGTTCTTC
cdr3_aa: CASSLRLAGGYNEQFF

v_call: TRBV28
d_call: TRBD1
clone_size: few
j_call: TRBJ1-5
cdr3_nt: TGTGCCAGCAGGGACAGGGGGCGCGGAGGACAGCCCCAGCATTTT
cdr3_aa: CASRDRGRGGQPQHF

v_call: TRBV20-1
d_call: -
clone_size: -
j_call: TRBJ2-7
cdr3_nt: TGCAGTGCTCCTTGGGCGGCCTCCTACGAGCAGTACTTC
cdr3_aa: CSAPWAASYEQYF

v_call: TRBV7-9
d_call: TRBD2
clone_size: many
j_call: TRBJ2-7
cdr3_nt: TGTGCCAGCAGCTTACCTAGCGGAGACGCCGAGCAGTACTTC
cdr3_aa: CASSLPSGDAEQYF

v_call: TRBV7-9
d_call: -
clone_size: few
j_call: TRBJ2-5
cdr3_nt: TGTGCCAGCAGCTTCGGGGCCAGCACCCAGTACTTC
cdr3_aa: CASSFGASTQYF

v_call: TRBV12-3/TRBV12-4
d_call: -
clone_size: -
j_call: TRBJ1-2
cdr3_nt: TGTGCCAGCAGTTTGGACGGGAGAAACTATGGCTACACCTTC
cdr3_aa: CASSLDGRNYGYTF

v_call: TRBV29-1
d_call: -
clone_size: -
j_call: TRBJ2-5
cdr3_nt: TGCAGCGGCGAAACCGGGGGAGAGACCCAGTACTTC
cdr3_aa: CSGETGGETQYF

v_call: TRBV20-1
d_call: TRBD2
clone_size: many
j_call: TRBJ2-1
cdr3_nt: TGCAGTGCTAGACCCGGGAGCGGGAGGGGTGGTATAAATGAGCAGTTCTTC
cdr3_aa: CSARPGSGRGGINEQFF

v_call: TRBV7-8
d_call: -
clone_size: few
j_call: TRBJ2-5
cdr3_nt: TGTGCCAGCAGCTTAGGCTTTCGCGGGTCGGTAGCGGTGGGGGAGACCCAGTACTTC
cdr3_aa: CASSLGFRGSVAVGETQYF

v_call: TRBV28
d_call: TRBD2
clone_size: many
j_call: TRBJ2-7
cdr3_nt: TGTGCCAGCTATCGAGGGACTAGCTCCTACGAGCAGTACTTC
cdr3_aa: CASYRGTSSYEQYF

v_call: TRBV7-9
d_call: -
clone_size: many
j_call: TRBJ1-1
cdr3_nt: TGTGCCAGCAGCTTAGCCCACCTGGGCAGCACTGAAGCTTTCTTT
cdr3_aa: CASSLAHLGSTEAFF

v_call: TRBV28
d_call: TRBD1
clone_size: many
j_call: TRBJ1-5
cdr3_nt: TGTGCCAGCAGCCCCCCGGACAGGGGATTCTTTTACGTTCAGCCCCAGCATTTT
cdr3_aa: CASSPPDRGFFYVQPQHF

v_call: TRBV29-1
d_call: -
clone_size: -
j_call: TRBJ1-1
cdr3_nt: TGCAGCGTTTTTTATCAGTTTGAAGCTTTCTTT
cdr3_aa: CSVFYQFEAFF

v_call: TRBV20-1
d_call: TRBD2
clone_size: many
j_call: TRBJ2-7
cdr3_nt: TGCAGTGCTACCCAACTAGCGGAGTTCTCCTACGAGCAGTACTTC
cdr3_aa: CSATQLAEFSYEQYF

v_call: TRBV7-2
d_call: -
clone_size: few
j_call: TRBJ2-3
cdr3_nt: TGTGCCAGCAGCCTTACAGGTGACACAGATACGCAGTATTTT
cdr3_aa: CASSLTGDTDTQYF

v_call: TRBV21-1
d_call: -
clone_size: medium-sized
j_call: TRBJ2-1
cdr3_nt: TGTGCCAGCAGCATTTCGGAGCGGGATTCCTACAATGAGCAGTTCTTC
cdr3_aa: CASSISERDSYNEQFF

v_call: TRBV7-9
d_call: TRBD2
clone_size: many
j_call: TRBJ2-1
cdr3_nt: TGTGCCAGCAGCTTATCTCTAGCGGGACGAGAGCAGTTCTTC
cdr3_aa: CASSLSLAGREQFF